What follows are 4 T cell receptor beta chains derived from one specimen sequenced in a study of PD-1 blockade in classical Hodgkin lymphoma. Generated by immunoSEQ multiplex PCR, the TCRdb table keeps only in-frame clones and is missing some. This table holds about 1,400 clones, approximately 80% found once. Every one of the patients relapsed after autologous stem cell transplantation (brentuximab vedotin exposure was variable). Magnetic depletion of non-target cells from thawed PBMCs yielded purified CD8+ T cells. Sequencing used CD8+ T cells from blood, obtained at baseline. These receptors all come from a human donor with classical Hodgkin lymphoma.

The rearrangement joins TRBV7-7 to TRBJ2-5; D tentatively fits TRBD1 or TRBD2 (5 bases each). The germline gives CDR1 SSHAT, CDR2 FNYEAQ (reference sequence). This CDR3 contains 11 residues. Trimming pared 9 bases from V and 12 bases from J, leaving 17 bases between. CDR3 in amino acids: CASTNRDDKYF. CDR3 in DNA: TGTGCCAGTACAAACCGGGACGACAAGTACTTC.

The chain has TRBV4-2 and TRBJ2-3, with TRBD1 as a possible D gene (6 bases). The V gene's germline CDR1 is LGHNA and CDR2 YNFKEQ. CDR3 size: 18 residues. V was cut by 6 bases and J by 2 bases, with 24 bases left in between. CDR3 nucleotide sequence: TGTGCCAGCAGTCCTCTAAGCCCCGGACAGCCACACACAGATACGCAGTATTTT. It specifies CASSPLSPGQPHTDTQYF.

V gene TRBV27 combines with J gene TRBJ1-6; D is ambiguous. Germline lookup yields CDR1 MNHEY and CDR2 SMNVEV (reference sequence). V shed 3 bases and J shed 7 bases, with 4 bases lying between them. The CDR3 spans 12 residues. Here the CDR3 reads CASSFGNSPLHF. CDR3 DNA: TGTGCCAGCAGTTTTGGCAATTCACCCCTCCACTTT.

This clone was counted between two and nine times. V and J are TRBV4-2 and TRBJ1-1; possibly TRBD1 for D (5 bases). The CDR3 extends over 15 amino acids. CDR1 is LGHNA, CDR2 YNFKEQ, per germline. Trimming took off 0 bases at V and 5 bases at J, with 13 bases between the two ends. CDR3 sequence reads: CASSQDFFEGTEAFF. CDR3 sequence (DNA): TGTGCCAGCAGCCAAGATTTCTTCGAGGGGACTGAAGCTTTCTTT.